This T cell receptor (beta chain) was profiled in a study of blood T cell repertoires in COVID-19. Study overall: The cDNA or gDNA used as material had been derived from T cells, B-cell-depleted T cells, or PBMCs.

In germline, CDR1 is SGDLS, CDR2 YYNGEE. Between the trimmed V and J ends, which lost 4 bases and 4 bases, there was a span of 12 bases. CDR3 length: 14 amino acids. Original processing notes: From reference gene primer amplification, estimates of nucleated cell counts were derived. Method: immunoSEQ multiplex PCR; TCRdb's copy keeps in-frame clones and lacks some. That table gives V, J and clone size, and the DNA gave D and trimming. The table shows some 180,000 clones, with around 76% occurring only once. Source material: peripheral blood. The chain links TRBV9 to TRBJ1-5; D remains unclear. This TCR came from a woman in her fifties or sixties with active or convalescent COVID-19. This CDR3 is CASSLAGGNQPQHF. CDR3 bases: TGTGCCAGCAGCCTAGCTGGAGGAAATCAGCCCCAGCATTTT.